The next 19 T cell receptor beta chains were all read from a single sample in a study of monozygotic twins with cystic fibrosis. Some clones are missing from TCRdb's copy, which holds only in-frame ones; the method was immunoSEQ multiplex PCR. The data hold tens of thousands of clones, with around 93% observed a single time. The sample was blood. The receptors originated from a girl aged 2-15 years with cystic fibrosis.

This sequence joins TRBV27 and TRBJ1-6; unclear D gene. Germline assignment: CDR1 MNHEY and CDR2 SMNVEV (reference sequence). Trimming cost V 2 bases and J 7 bases, with 9 bases left between them. This CDR3 has 14 residues. CDR3 sequence: CASSLGRSNSPLHF. The CDR3 DNA sequence: TGTGCCAGCAGTTTAGGGCGGTCAAATTCACCCCTCCACTTT.

The chain employs TRBV10-3 and TRBJ1-1; D may be TRBD1 (5 bases). The CDR3 sequence is 15 residues long. In germline, CDR1 is ENHRY, CDR2 SYGVKD. The ends were cut back, 2 bases at V and 2 bases at J, with 12 bases in the middle. The CDR3 DNA reads as TGTGCCATCAGTGAGAGAGTCGGGGGAAACACTGAAGCTTTCTTT. The encoded protein is CAISERVGGNTEAFF.

V and J are TRBV2 and TRBJ2-2, with a tentative D call TRBD2 (5 bases). Deletions cut 3 bases from V and 3 bases from J, with 11 bases between. Germline-derived CDR1 and CDR2 are SNHLY and FYNNEI. The CDR3 is made up of 15 amino acids. CDR3 in amino acids: CASSERPADTGELFF. Written as DNA, the CDR3 is TGTGCCAGCAGTGAGAGACCAGCGGACACCGGGGAGCTGTTTTTT. Based on the CDR3 plus reference TRBV2 and TRBJ2-2, the full variable domain is EPEVTQTPSHQVTQMGQEVILRCVPISNHLYFYWYRQILGQKVEFLVSFYNNEISEKSEIFDDQFSVERPDGSNFTLKIRSTKLEDSAMYFCASSERPADTGELFFGEGSRLTVL.

The chain has TRBV9 and TRBJ2-3; D is ambiguous. Trimming stripped 0 bases from V and 0 bases from J, with 17 bases between. Germline CDR1 reads SGDLS; CDR2 reads YYNGEE. CDR3 length: 18 residues. DNA for the CDR3: TGTGCCAGCAGCGTAGCCAAAATCGCTGGGCATAGCACAGATACGCAGTATTTT. Its translation: CASSVAKIAGHSTDTQYF.

The chain combines TRBV4-3 with TRBJ2-7; tentatively, D is TRBD2 (6 bases). The CDR3 has 14 residues. Trimming pared 0 bases from V and 4 bases from J, leaving 10 bases between. CDR1 is LGHNA and CDR2 is YSLEER in the germline V gene. This chain's CDR3 is CASSQDAGRYEQYF. CDR3 DNA sequence: TGCGCCAGCAGCCAAGATGCGGGGAGATACGAGCAGTACTTC.

This sequence joins TRBV7-9 and TRBJ2-4, with a possible D match to TRBD2 (5 bases). Trimming shortened V by 5 bases and J by 0 bases, and 8 bases separated the two germline ends. CDR3 length equals 14 residues. CDR1 is SEHNR, CDR2 FQNEAQ, per germline (reference sequence). The CDR3 DNA reads as TGTGCCAGCAGCCCCGGACTAGCCAAAAACATTCAGTACTTC. This encodes CASSPGLAKNIQYF.

This chain joins TRBV5-1 and TRBJ1-4; 9 bases line up with TRBD1. CDR3 length: 14 residues. Germline lookup yields CDR1 SGHRS and CDR2 YFSETQ. The V segment lost 7 bases and the J segment 4 bases; nucleotides outside the gene matches: 5. The CDR3 bases are TGCGCCAGCGCAACAGGGGGCCGTAATGAAAAACTGTTTTTT. Translating it yields CASATGGRNEKLFF.

V is TRBV4-3 and J is TRBJ2-3, with 7 bases fitting TRBD2. V lost 4 bases to trimming and J lost 5 bases; unmatched junction nucleotides: 9. Germline V CDR1 and CDR2: LGHNA, YSLEER. This CDR3 comprises 15 residues. The DNA for the CDR3 is TGCGCCAGCAGCCCAGAGGGGACTAAGGGAGATACGCAGTATTTT. It specifies CASSPEGTKGDTQYF.

This sequence joins TRBV2 and TRBJ2-1, with 8 bases that match TRBD2. Germline CDR1 is SNHLY and CDR2 is FYNNEI. V lost 2 bases, J lost 4 bases, and 16 bases stayed unmatched. The CDR3 runs to 19 residues. DNA for the CDR3: TGTGCCAGCAGTGAAATAGGATTTGGAGTAGCGGGGAGTTACAATGAGCAGTTCTTC. This encodes CASSEIGFGVAGSYNEQFF.

The V call is TRBV13, the J call TRBJ1-1; unclear D gene. Germline lookup yields CDR1 PRHDT and CDR2 FYEKMQ (reference sequence). Trimming took 2 bases from V and 0 from J, leaving 4 bases between them. This CDR3 spans 13 amino acids. The CDR3 DNA sequence: TGTGCCAGCAGCTTAATTATGAACACTGAAGCTTTCTTT. Protein product: CASSLIMNTEAFF.

The chain has TRBV7-8 and TRBJ2-3; D is unclear. There are 15 residues in the CDR3. The germline V and J ends were trimmed by 5 bases and 1 base, with 13 bases remaining between them. Germline V gene data show CDR1 as SGHVS and CDR2 as FQNEAQ. The CDR3: CASSPLTRGTDTQYF. For the CDR3, the DNA is TGTGCCAGCAGCCCCCTCACCCGGGGCACAGATACGCAGTATTTT.

The chain is built from TRBV6-5 and TRBJ1-6, with 7 bases aligning to TRBD1. The CDR3 runs to 14 residues. Germline trimming cut 6 bases from V and 7 bases from J; bases unmatched to any gene: 6. The V gene's germline CDR1 is MNHEY and CDR2 SVGAGI. CDR3 residues: CASSRGTGNSPLHF. DNA of the CDR3: TGTGCCAGCAGCAGGGGGACTGGGAATTCACCCCTCCACTTT.

The V gene is TRBV19, the J gene TRBJ2-6; D not resolved. CDR3 length: 16 amino acids. CDR1 is LNHDA and CDR2 is SQIVND in the germline V gene (reference sequence). The V gene lost 8 bases and the J gene lost 0 bases, with 14 bases spanning the gap. The DNA of the CDR3 is TGTGCCAGTGGTCCTCCTGTTAGCTCTGGGGCCAACGTCCTGACTTTC. Encoded protein: CASGPPVSSGANVLTF.

This clone was counted once. The CDR3 nucleotides read TGCAGCGTTGTAGAGGGGAATCAGCCCCAGCATTTT. The encoded protein is CSVVEGNQPQHF. The chain joins TRBV29-1 to TRBJ1-5; the D gene is possibly TRBD1 (5 bases). CDR1 SQVTM and CDR2 ANQGSEA come from the germline V gene. Trimming removed 4 bases at V and 4 bases at J, with 8 bases between. The CDR3 contains 12 residues.

The chain carries TRBV29-1 and TRBJ2-7; 8 bases map to TRBD1. CDR1 and CDR2 (germline): SQVTM, ANQGSEA. The CDR3 extends over 14 amino acids. J was trimmed by 5 bases and V by 7 bases; bases with no gene match: 13. CDR3 DNA sequence: TGCAGCGCTCGCTGGGGGCCAGGGGGCGACGAGCAGTACTTC. Its translation: CSARWGPGGDEQYF.

The chain couples TRBV4-3 to TRBJ1-6; D is undetermined. V was pared by 6 bases and J by 7 bases, with 1 base between. The germline V gene has CDR1 LGHNA and CDR2 YSLEER. CDR3 length: 10 amino acids. CDR3 nucleotides: TGCGCCAGCAGGAATTCACCCCTCCACTTT. Protein sequence: CASRNSPLHF.

V is TRBV30 and J is TRBJ1-2, with no clear D. Germline CDR1 GTSNPN, CDR2 SVGIG (reference sequence). There are 14 residues in the CDR3. V shed 4 bases and J shed 1 base, with 13 bases lying between them. The CDR3 reads CAWKVRPHNYGYTF. In DNA, the CDR3 is TGTGCCTGGAAGGTCCGACCCCATAACTATGGCTACACCTTC.

V gene TRBV25-1 combines with J gene TRBJ2-7; perhaps TRBD1 as D (5 bases). Trimming removed 6 bases from V and 1 base from J, with 13 bases in between. CDR1 and CDR2 from the germline V gene are MGHDK and SYGVNS. The CDR3 totals 14 residues. CDR3 sequence (DNA): TGTGCCAGCAGGGGGCCGGCTAATTCCTACGAGCAGTACTTC. Its protein is CASRGPANSYEQYF.

The chain employs TRBV7-9 and TRBJ1-4, with unresolved D. V shed 5 bases and J shed 4 bases, with 14 bases lying between them. Germline CDR1 SEHNR, CDR2 FQNEAQ (reference sequence). This CDR3 region has 15 residues. For the CDR3, the DNA is TGTGCCAGCAGCCCCCAACAGCGACTTAATGAAAAACTGTTTTTT. Translating it yields CASSPQQRLNEKLFF.